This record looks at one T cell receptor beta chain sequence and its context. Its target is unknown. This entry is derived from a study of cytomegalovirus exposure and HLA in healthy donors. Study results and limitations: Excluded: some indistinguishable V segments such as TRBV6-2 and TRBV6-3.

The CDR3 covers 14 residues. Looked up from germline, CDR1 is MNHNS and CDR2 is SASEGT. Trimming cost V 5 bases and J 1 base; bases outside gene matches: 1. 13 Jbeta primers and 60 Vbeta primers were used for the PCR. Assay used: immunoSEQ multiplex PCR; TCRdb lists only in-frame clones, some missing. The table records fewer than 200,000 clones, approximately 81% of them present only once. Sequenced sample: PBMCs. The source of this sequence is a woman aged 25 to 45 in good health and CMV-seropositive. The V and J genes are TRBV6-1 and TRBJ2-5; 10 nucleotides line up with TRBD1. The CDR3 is CASSRQGAQETQYF. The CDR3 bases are TGTGCCAGCAGTAGACAGGGGGCCCAAGAGACCCAGTACTTC.